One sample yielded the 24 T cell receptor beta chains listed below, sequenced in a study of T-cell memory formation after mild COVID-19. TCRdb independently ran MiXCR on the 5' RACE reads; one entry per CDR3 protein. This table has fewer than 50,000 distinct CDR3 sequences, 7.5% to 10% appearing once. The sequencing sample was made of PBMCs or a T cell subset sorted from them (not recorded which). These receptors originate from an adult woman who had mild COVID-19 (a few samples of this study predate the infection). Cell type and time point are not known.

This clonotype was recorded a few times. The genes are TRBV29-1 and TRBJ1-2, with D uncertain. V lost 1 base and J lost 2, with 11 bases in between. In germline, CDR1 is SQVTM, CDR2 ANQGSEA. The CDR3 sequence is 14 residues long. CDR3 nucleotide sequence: TGCAGCGTTGAAGGTGGGTCCTCGAACTATGGCTACACCTTC. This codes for CSVEGGSSNYGYTF.

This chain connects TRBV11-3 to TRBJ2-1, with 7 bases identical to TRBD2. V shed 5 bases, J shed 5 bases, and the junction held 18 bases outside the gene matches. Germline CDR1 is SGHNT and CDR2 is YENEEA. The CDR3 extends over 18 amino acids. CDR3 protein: CASSHPRYRLAEDNEQFF. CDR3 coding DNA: TGTGCCAGCAGCCACCCCAGGTATAGGCTAGCGGAGGACAATGAGCAGTTCTTC.

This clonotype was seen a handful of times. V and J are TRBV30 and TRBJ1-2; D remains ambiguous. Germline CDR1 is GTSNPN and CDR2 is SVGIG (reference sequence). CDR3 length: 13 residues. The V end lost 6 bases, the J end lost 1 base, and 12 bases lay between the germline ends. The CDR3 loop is CACTRTYNYGYTF. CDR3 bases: TGTGCCTGTACACGGACTTATAACTATGGCTACACCTTC.

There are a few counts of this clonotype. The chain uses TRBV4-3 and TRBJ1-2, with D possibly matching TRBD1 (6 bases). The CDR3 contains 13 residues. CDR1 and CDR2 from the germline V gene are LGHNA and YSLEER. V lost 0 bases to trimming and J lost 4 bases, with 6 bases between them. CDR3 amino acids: CASSQDRGYGYTF. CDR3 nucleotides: TGCGCCAGCAGCCAAGACAGGGGCTATGGCTACACCTTC.

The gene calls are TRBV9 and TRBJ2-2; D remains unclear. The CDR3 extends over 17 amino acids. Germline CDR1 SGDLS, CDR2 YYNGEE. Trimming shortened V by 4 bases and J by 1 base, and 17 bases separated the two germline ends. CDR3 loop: CASSIPLDGRNTGELFF. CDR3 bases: TGTGCCAGCAGCATCCCACTTGACGGGCGGAACACCGGGGAGCTGTTTTTT.

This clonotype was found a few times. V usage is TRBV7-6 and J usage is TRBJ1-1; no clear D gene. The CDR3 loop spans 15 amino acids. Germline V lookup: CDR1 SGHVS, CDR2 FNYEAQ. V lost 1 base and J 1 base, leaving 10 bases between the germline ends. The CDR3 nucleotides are TGTGCCAGCAGCTTAGGCGGTGTTTGGAACACTGAAGCTTTCTTT. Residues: CASSLGGVWNTEAFF.

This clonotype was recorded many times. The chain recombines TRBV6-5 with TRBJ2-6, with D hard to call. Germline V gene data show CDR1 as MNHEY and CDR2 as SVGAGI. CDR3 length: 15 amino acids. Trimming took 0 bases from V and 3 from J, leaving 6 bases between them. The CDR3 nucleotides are TGTGCCAGCAGTTACTCGGCAGGTGGGGCCAACGTCCTGACTTTC. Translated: CASSYSAGGANVLTF.

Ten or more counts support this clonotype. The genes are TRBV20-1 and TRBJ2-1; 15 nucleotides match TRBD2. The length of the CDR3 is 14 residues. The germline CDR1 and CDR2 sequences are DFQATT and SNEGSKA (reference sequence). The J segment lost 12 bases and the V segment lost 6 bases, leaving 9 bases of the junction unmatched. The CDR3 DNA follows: TGCAGTGCCCGGGGACTAGCGGGAGGAGGGACGCAGTTCTTC. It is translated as CSARGLAGGGTQFF.

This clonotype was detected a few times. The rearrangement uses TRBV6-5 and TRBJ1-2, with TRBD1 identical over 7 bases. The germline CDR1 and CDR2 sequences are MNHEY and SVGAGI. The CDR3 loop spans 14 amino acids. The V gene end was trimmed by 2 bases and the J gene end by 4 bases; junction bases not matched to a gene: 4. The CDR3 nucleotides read TGTGCCAGCAGTTACGGGCAGGGGGGCTATGGCTACACCTTC. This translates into CASSYGQGGYGYTF.

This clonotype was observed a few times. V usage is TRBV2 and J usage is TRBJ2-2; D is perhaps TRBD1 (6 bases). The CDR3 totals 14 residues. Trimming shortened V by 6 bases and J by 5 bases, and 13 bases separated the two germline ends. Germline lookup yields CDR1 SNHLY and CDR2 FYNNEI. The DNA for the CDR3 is TGTGCCAGCAGGGCCCGCGGACAGACCGGGGAGCTGTTTTTT. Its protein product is CASRARGQTGELFF.

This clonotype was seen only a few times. The CDR3 nucleotides are TGCAGTGCTAGAGAGATACCGGGACCCAGCTACGAGCAGTACTTC. As protein: CSAREIPGPSYEQYF. The chain is built from TRBV20-1 and TRBJ2-7; D is possibly TRBD1 or TRBD2 (5 bases each). V shed 0 bases and J shed 3 bases, with 15 bases lying between them. The germline V gene has CDR1 DFQATT and CDR2 SNEGSKA (reference sequence). CDR3 length equals 15 residues.

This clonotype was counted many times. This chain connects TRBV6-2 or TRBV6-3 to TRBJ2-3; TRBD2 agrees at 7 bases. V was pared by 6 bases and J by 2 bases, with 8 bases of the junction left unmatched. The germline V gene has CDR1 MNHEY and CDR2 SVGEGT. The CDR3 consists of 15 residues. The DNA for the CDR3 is TGTGCCAGCAGACTAGCGTCGACCCACACAGATACGCAGTATTTT. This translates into CASRLASTHTDTQYF.

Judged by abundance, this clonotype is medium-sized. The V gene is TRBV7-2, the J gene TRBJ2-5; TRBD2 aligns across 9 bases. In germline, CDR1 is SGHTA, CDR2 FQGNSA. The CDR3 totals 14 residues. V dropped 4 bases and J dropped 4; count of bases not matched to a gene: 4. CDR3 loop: CASSYGTSRETQYF. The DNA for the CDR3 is TGTGCCAGCAGCTACGGGACTAGCCGAGAGACCCAGTACTTC.

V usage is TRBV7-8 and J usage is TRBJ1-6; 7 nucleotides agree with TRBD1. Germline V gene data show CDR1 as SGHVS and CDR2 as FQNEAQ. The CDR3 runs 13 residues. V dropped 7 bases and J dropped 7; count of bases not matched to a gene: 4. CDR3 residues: CASTRDRNSPLHF. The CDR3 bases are TGTGCCAGCACCCGGGACAGAAATTCACCCCTCCACTTT.

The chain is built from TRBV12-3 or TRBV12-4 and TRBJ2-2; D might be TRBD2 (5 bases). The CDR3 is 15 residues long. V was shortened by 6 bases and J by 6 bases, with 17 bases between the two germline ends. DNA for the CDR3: TGTGCCAGCAGCACGTTGGGAGCCGAGGCCGGGGAGCTGTTTTTT. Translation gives CASSTLGAEAGELFF.

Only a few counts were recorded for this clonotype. The CDR3 DNA reads TGCGCCAGCAGCACCTCCCCACTAGCGGGTCCCTACAATGAGCAGTTCTTC. This encodes CASSTSPLAGPYNEQFF. This chain links TRBV5-1 with TRBJ2-1, with 9 bases aligning to TRBD2. V trimming: 4 bases; J trimming: 2 bases; junction bases outside the gene matches: 10. The V gene's germline CDR1 is SGHRS and CDR2 YFSETQ. The CDR3 length is 17 residues.

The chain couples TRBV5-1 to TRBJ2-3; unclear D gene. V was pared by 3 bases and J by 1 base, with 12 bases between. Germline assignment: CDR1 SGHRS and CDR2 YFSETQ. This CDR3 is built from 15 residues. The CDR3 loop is CASSYNPGGTDTQYF. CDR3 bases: TGCGCCAGCAGCTACAACCCAGGTGGCACAGATACGCAGTATTTT.

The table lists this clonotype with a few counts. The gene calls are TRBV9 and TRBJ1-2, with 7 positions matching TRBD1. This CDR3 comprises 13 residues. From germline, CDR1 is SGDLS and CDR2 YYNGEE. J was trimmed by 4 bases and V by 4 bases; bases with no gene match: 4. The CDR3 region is CASSPGQAYGYTF. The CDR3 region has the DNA TGTGCCAGCAGCCCAGGACAGGCCTATGGCTACACCTTC.

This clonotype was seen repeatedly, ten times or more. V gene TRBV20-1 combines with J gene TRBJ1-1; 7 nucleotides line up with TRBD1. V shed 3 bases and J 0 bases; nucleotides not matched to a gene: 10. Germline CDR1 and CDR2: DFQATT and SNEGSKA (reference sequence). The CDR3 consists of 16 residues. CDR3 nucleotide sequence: TGCAGTGCTAGCCGGACAGGCAGTGGAATGAACACTGAAGCTTTCTTT. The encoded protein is CSASRTGSGMNTEAFF.

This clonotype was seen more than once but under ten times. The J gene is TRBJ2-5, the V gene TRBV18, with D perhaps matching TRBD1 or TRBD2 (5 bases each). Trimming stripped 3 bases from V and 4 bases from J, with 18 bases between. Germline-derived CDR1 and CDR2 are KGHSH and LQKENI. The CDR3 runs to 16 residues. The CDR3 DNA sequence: TGTGCCAGCTCACCCCATCGATGGGGGTCCGGAGAGACCCAGTACTTC. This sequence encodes CASSPHRWGSGETQYF.

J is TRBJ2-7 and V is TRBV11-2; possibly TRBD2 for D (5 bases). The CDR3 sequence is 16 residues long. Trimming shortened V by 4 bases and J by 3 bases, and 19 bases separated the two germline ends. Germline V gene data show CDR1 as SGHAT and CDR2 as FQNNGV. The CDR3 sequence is CASSSGLAGRSYEQYF. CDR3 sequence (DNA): TGTGCCAGCAGCTCCGGTCTCGCGGGTAGGAGCTACGAGCAGTACTTC.

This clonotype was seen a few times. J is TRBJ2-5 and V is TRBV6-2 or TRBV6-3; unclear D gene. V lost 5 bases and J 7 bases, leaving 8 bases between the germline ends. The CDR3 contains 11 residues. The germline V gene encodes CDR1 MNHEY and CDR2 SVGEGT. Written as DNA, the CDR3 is TGTGCCAGCAGTCAACATCGGACCCAGTACTTC. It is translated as CASSQHRTQYF.

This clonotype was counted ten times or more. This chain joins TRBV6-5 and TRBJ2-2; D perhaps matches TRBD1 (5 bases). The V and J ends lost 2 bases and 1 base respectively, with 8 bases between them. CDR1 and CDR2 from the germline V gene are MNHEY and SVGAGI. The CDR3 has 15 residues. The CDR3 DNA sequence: TGTGCCAGCAGTTACGGGCAGGGGAACACCGGGGAGCTGTTTTTT. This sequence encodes CASSYGQGNTGELFF.

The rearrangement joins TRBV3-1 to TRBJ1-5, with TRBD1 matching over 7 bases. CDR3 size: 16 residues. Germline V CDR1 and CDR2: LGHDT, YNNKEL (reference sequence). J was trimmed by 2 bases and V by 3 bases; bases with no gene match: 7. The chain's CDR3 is CASSQTGRGGNQPQHF. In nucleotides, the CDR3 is TGTGCCAGCAGCCAGACAGGGCGGGGAGGCAATCAGCCCCAGCATTTT.